Presented here are 18 T cell receptor beta chains from one specimen sequenced in a study of blood T cell repertoires in COVID-19. Sequencing was performed with immunoSEQ multiplex PCR; in TCRdb, only in-frame clones are kept and a portion is missing. This sample has about 220,000 clones, with roughly 85% found just once. The source material was peripheral blood. Source of these receptors: a woman in her seventies with COVID-19, enrolled during active disease.

This clone appeared a few times. The rearrangement uses TRBV19 and TRBJ2-3; D possibly corresponds to TRBD2 (6 bases). Trimming took off 9 bases at V and 7 bases at J, with 20 bases between the two ends. Germline lookup yields CDR1 LNHDA and CDR2 SQIVND (reference sequence). The CDR3 covers 14 residues. The CDR3 loop reads CASREGTHRNTQYF. CDR3 nucleotide sequence: TGTGCCAGCCGTGAAGGGACTCACAGGAATACGCAGTATTTT.

The CDR3 sequence: CASSSAGTGEMGGYTF. The CDR3 DNA reads as TGTGCCAGCAGTTCCGCCGGGACAGGGGAGATGGGTGGCTACACCTTC. The rearrangement links TRBV2 to TRBJ1-2; 10 bases line up with TRBD1. Germline CDR1 and CDR2: SNHLY and FYNNEI. Trimming cost V 5 bases and J 7 bases; bases outside gene matches: 13. The CDR3 runs to 16 residues. The full variable domain, its missing parts supplied by reference TRBV2 and TRBJ1-2, is EPEVTQTPSHQVTQMGQEVILRCVPISNHLYFYWYRQILGQKVEFLVSFYNNEISEKSEIFDDQFSVERPDGSNFTLKIRSTKLEDSAMYFCASSSAGTGEMGGYTFGSGTRLTVV.

This chain uses TRBV28 with TRBJ2-1; TRBD2 aligns across 12 bases. The V gene's germline CDR1 is MDHEN and CDR2 SYDVKM. V shed 5 bases and J 9 bases; nucleotides not matched to a gene: 11. The CDR3 has 16 amino acids. The CDR3, as DNA: TGTGCCAGCAGTCCGCTGTGGCTAGCGGGGGGGTTTGAGCAGTTCTTC. It translates to CASSPLWLAGGFEQFF.

This clone appeared a single time. The chain carries TRBV3-1 (or the pseudogene TRBV3-2) and TRBJ2-7; D is possibly TRBD1 (5 bases). Germline V lookup: CDR1 LGHDT, CDR2 YNNKEL (reference sequence). V was pared by 4 bases and J by 3 bases, with 16 bases between. The CDR3 consists of 15 residues. CDR3 DNA sequence: TGTGCCAGCAGCCTTTCTAGACAGCTTTACTACGAGCAGTACTTC. Translation: CASSLSRQLYYEQYF.

A single count supports this clone. The genes are TRBV7-2 and TRBJ2-7, with 8 positions matching TRBD1. V lost 2 bases, J lost 3 bases, and 12 bases stayed unmatched. This CDR3 is built from 17 residues. Germline V gene data show CDR1 as SGHTA and CDR2 as FQGNSA. CDR3 amino acids: CASSLRDRMKSNYEQYF. In nucleotides, the CDR3 is TGTGCCAGCAGCTTAAGGGACAGGATGAAGTCTAACTACGAGCAGTACTTC.

V gene TRBV6-2 or TRBV6-3 combines with J gene TRBJ2-7, with D unclear. CDR3 length equals 13 residues. CDR1 MNHEY and CDR2 SVGEGT come from the germline V gene. Trimming stripped 6 bases from V and 7 bases from J, with 16 bases between. CDR3 coding DNA: TGTGCCAGCAGCTCTCTTCCTAATATTGAGCAGTACTTC. Residues: CASSSLPNIEQYF.

The V call is TRBV6-5, the J call TRBJ2-7, with D uncertain. The V end lost 0 bases, the J end lost 3 bases, and 6 bases lay between the germline ends. Germline CDR1 and CDR2: MNHEY and SVGAGI. This CDR3 spans 13 amino acids. The CDR3 region is CASSYSRNYEQYF. CDR3 coding DNA: TGTGCCAGCAGTTACTCTAGAAACTACGAGCAGTACTTC.

J is TRBJ2-1 and V is TRBV11-2; 8 bases match TRBD2. Germline CDR1 is SGHAT and CDR2 is FQNNGV. Trimming took 5 bases from V and 3 from J; bases not matched to a gene: 9. This CDR3 region has 16 residues. The CDR3 DNA follows: TGTGCCAGCAGCCCGGCCGCGGGAGGTTACTACAATGAGCAGTTCTTC. As protein: CASSPAAGGYYNEQFF. The variable domain in full, completed from reference TRBV11-2 and TRBJ2-1, reads EAGVAQSPRYKIIEKRQSVAFWCNPISGHATLYWYQQILGQGPKLLIQFQNNGVVDDSQLPKDRFSAERLKGVDSTLKIQPAKLEDSAVYLCASSPAAGGYYNEQFFGPGTRLTVL.

This chain joins TRBV5-1 and TRBJ2-2, with 7 bases matching TRBD2. J gave up 0 bases and V 0 bases, and 2 bases lay outside the gene matches. CDR3 size: 16 residues. CDR1 SGHRS and CDR2 YFSETQ come from the germline V gene. The CDR3 DNA reads as TGCGCCAGCAGCTTGGAAGCGGGGCCGAACACCGGGGAGCTGTTTTTT. As protein: CASSLEAGPNTGELFF. Supplemented by reference TRBV5-1 and TRBJ2-2, the full variable domain reads KAGVTQTPRYLIKTRGQQVTLSCSPISGHRSVSWYQQTPGQGLQFLFEYFSETQRNKGNFPGRFSGRQFSNSRSEMNVSTLELGDSALYLCASSLEAGPNTGELFFGEGSRLTVL.

The chain employs TRBV5-3 and TRBJ2-7; possible D gene TRBD2, 6 bases. Being an ORF, TRBV5-3 has a function that is uncertain. The CDR3 totals 15 residues. V dropped 2 bases and J dropped 0 bases, with 12 bases sitting between them. In nucleotides, the CDR3 is TGTGCCAGAAGCTTTTTGGCGGGAACCTCCTACGAGCAGTACTTC. It translates to CARSFLAGTSYEQYF.

The chain combines TRBV5-6 with TRBJ1-5; D ambiguous. Trimming cost V 0 bases and J 5 bases, with 9 bases left between them. The CDR3 totals 14 residues. The germline V gene has CDR1 SGHDT and CDR2 YYEEEE. CDR3 sequence reads: CASSLAPGYQPQHF. The CDR3 nucleotides are TGTGCCAGCAGCTTGGCCCCAGGCTATCAGCCCCAGCATTTT.

V gene TRBV11-3 combines with J gene TRBJ2-1, with 10 bases lining up with TRBD2. Germline loops: CDR1 SGHNT, CDR2 YENEEA. The CDR3 spans 15 residues. The V and J ends lost 1 base and 9 bases, in that order; junction bases with no gene match: 6. The CDR3 region is CASSLGLAGDSEQFF. CDR3 in DNA: TGTGCCAGCAGCTTAGGGCTAGCGGGAGACTCTGAGCAGTTCTTC. Variable domain in full (rest from reference TRBV11-3 and TRBJ2-1): EAGVVQSPRYKIIEKKQPVAFWCNPISGHNTLYWYLQNLGQGPELLIRYENEEAVDDSQLPKDRFSAERLKGVDSTLKIQPAELGDSAVYLCASSLGLAGDSEQFFGPGTRLTVL.

The J gene is TRBJ2-4, the V gene TRBV6-4, with a possible D match to TRBD1 (7 bases). Trimming took off 2 bases at V and 0 bases at J, with 17 bases between the two ends. CDR3 size: 18 residues. Germline assignment: CDR1 MRHNA and CDR2 SNTAGT. CDR3 sequence (DNA): TGTGCCAGCAGTGACGGCGGGACAGCTCAGCTAGCCAAAAACATTCAGTACTTC. It specifies CASSDGGTAQLAKNIQYF.

V usage is TRBV18 and J usage is TRBJ2-2, with TRBD2 as a possible D gene (5 bases). The V gene lost 2 bases and the J gene lost 1 base, with 11 bases spanning the gap. Germline assignment: CDR1 KGHSH and CDR2 LQKENI. The CDR3 runs 16 residues. DNA of the CDR3: TGTGCCAGCTCACCAGGGGTTGCGGGGAACACCGGGGAGCTGTTTTTT. Encoded protein: CASSPGVAGNTGELFF.

This rearrangement joins TRBV27 to TRBJ1-1; 7 nucleotides agree with TRBD1. CDR1 is MNHEY, CDR2 SMNVEV, per germline (reference sequence). The CDR3 totals 14 residues. V gave up 8 bases and J gave up 3 bases; unmatched junction bases: 9. The CDR3 is CASYNYRGYTEAFF. The CDR3 DNA is TGTGCCAGCTACAATTACAGGGGATACACTGAAGCTTTCTTT.

The V call is TRBV19, the J call TRBJ2-3, with TRBD2 matching over 13 bases. The CDR3 runs to 16 residues. Germline trimming cut 6 bases from V and 1 base from J; bases unmatched to any gene: 4. Germline loops: CDR1 LNHDA, CDR2 SQIVND (reference sequence). CDR3 in amino acids: CASSRTSGGRTDTQYF. CDR3 nucleotides: TGTGCCAGTAGCCGGACTAGCGGGGGACGCACAGATACGCAGTATTTT. The whole variable domain, filled in from reference TRBV19 and TRBJ2-3, reads DGGITQSPKYLFRKEGQNVTLSCEQNLNHDAMYWYRQDPGQGLRLIYYSQIVNDFQKGDIAEGYSVSREKKESFPLTVTSAQKNPTAFYLCASSRTSGGRTDTQYFGPGTRLTVL.

The chain couples TRBV1 to TRBJ2-2; TRBD1 is the table's D call and was not checked against the DNA. TRBV1 is flagged as a pseudogene. The length of the CDR3 is 14 residues. The CDR3: CTSSPTGSVGELFF. The CDR3 coding sequence is TGCACCAGCAGCCCGACAGGGTCGGTCGGGGAGCTGTTTTTT.

The chain couples TRBV5-4 to TRBJ1-2; D is possibly TRBD1 (6 bases). The V gene's germline CDR1 is SGHNT and CDR2 YYREEE (reference sequence). The CDR3 spans 16 residues. The ends were cut back, 5 bases at V and 0 bases at J, with 17 bases in the middle. The CDR3 region has the DNA TGTGCCAGCAGGGTGGACTTGGGGGCGACTAACTATGGCTACACCTTC. Translating gives CASRVDLGATNYGYTF.